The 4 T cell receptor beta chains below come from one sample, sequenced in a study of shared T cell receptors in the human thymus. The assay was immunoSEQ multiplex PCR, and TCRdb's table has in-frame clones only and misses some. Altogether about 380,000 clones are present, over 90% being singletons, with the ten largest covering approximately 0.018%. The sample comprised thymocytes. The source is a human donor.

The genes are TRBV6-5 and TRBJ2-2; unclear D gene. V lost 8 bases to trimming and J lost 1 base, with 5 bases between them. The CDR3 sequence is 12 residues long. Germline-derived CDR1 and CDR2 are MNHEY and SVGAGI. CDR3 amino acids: CASLGNTGELFF. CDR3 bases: TGTGCCAGCCTAGGGAACACCGGGGAGCTGTTTTTT.

CDR3 in DNA: TGTGCCAGCAGCGTTGTACGTATCGACCATGAGCAGTTCTTC. Protein: CASSVVRIDHEQFF. The chain uses TRBV5-6 and TRBJ2-1; D gene ambiguous. CDR3 length: 14 residues. Germline V CDR1 and CDR2: SGHDT, YYEEEE. V was clipped by 4 bases and J by 8 bases, with 16 bases between them.

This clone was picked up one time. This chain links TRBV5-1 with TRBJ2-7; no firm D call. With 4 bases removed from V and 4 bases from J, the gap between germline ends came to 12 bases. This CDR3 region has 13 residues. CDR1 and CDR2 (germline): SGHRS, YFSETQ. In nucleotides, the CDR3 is TGCGCCAGCAGCGACGGTGACCGGTACGAGCAGTACTTC. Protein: CASSDGDRYEQYF.

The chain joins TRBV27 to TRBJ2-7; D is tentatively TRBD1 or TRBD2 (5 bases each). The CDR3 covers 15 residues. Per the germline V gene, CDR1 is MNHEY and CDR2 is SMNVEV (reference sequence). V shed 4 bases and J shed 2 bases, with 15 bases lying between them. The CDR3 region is CASSWSGTVTYEQYF. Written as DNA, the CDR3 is TGTGCCAGCAGTTGGTCCGGGACGGTGACCTACGAGCAGTACTTC.